This TCR beta chain emerged from a study of control samples from healthy donors and cancer patients. The CDR3 length is 15 residues. Trimming shortened V by 0 bases and J by 4 bases, and 11 bases separated the two germline ends. Per the germline V gene, CDR1 is SGHKS and CDR2 is YYEKEE (reference sequence). The repertoire was sequenced with immunoSEQ multiplex PCR; TCRdb's copy has only in-frame clones and lacks some. Of roughly 73,000 clones in the sample, over 80% were seen once. This chain joins TRBV5-5 and TRBJ1-3; no clear D gene. The source is a woman aged 60-70 years in good health. Sequenced sample: blood. The DNA of the CDR3 is TGTGCCAGCAGCTTGGTGGGAAACCCCGGAAACACCATATATTTT. It codes for CASSLVGNPGNTIYF.